The entry that follows covers one T cell receptor beta chain sequence. Its antigen is not known. The sample belongs to a study of shared clonotypes between healthy human individuals. Libraries were prepared by immunoSEQ multiplex PCR; TCRdb keeps only in-frame clonotypes and omits some of them. The sample lists millions of clones; just over 90% were seen once. Overall study findings and caveats: Rarefaction curves obtained for sorted subsets showed sequencing incomplete despite large depth. Sample collection involved blood only; tissue repertoires are likely different. It was observed that 5% to 6% of naive CD4 clonotypes were shared across several donors. Memory subsets had estimated richness that was generally smaller than that of naive subsets.

Terminally differentiated effector memory CD45RA+ cells were left out of the naive CD8 fraction, which was CD45RO-negative and positively selected for CCR7. With 7 bases clipped from V and 9 bases from J, the junction kept 9 bases outside the gene matches. This CDR3 comprises 13 residues. In germline, CDR1 is MDHEN, CDR2 SYDVKM. This chain links TRBV28 with TRBJ1-1, with 9 nucleotides matching TRBD1. Sequences were obtained from naive CD8+ T cells from PBMCs. This clonotype originated in a young man in good health. Some clones in this sample may be carry-over from other donors' samples. In DNA form, the CDR3 reads TGTGCCAGCAATAGACAGGGGGATGAAAAAGCTTTCTTT. Its protein is CASNRQGDEKAFF.